This T cell receptor beta chain was obtained from a study of blood T cell repertoires in COVID-19. Only in-frame clones appear in the TCRdb table, and some are missing; sequencing was by immunoSEQ multiplex PCR. Among approximately 300,000 clones, roughly nine tenths were seen once, and the ten largest hold under 3%. Recruitment covered about two dozen US areas and drew participants whose ages spanned about 18 to 90 years. Recovery among Cohort 3 donors was established by two negative PCRs, clearance, or symptom resolution. Trimming pared 7 bases from V and 3 bases from J, leaving 15 bases between. Germline V gene data show CDR1 as ENHRY and CDR2 as SYGVKD. CDR3 length: 14 amino acids.

The source material was PBMCs or T cells enriched from blood (not recorded which). The source of this sequence is a woman under 30 who had recovered from COVID-19. The chain uses TRBV10-3 and TRBJ1-1; D perhaps matches TRBD1 (6 bases). The CDR3 DNA is TGTGCCATCAATAGTTACAGGGTCGACACTGAAGCTTTCTTT. It specifies CAINSYRVDTEAFF.